The 26 T cell receptor beta chains below come from one sample, sequenced in a study of T cells in Graves' hyperthyroidism and ophthalmopathy. RNA transcripts gave rise to amplified TCR beta CDR3 regions. First-round RT-PCR of the TCR CDR3 relied on the HTBI primer set. Via MiXCR, TCRdb re-called the multiplex PCR reads, giving one row per CDR3 protein. The table has under 450,000 distinct CDR3 sequences, about 13% seen once. Source material: blood. The receptors here all came from a man under 40 with Graves' hyperthyroidism that later progressed to Graves' ophthalmopathy.

This clonotype was detected many times. The rearrangement links TRBV11-1 to TRBJ2-1; 9 nucleotides agree with TRBD1. Germline CDR1 reads SGHAT; CDR2 reads FQDESV (reference sequence). V dropped 2 bases and J dropped 5; count of bases not matched to a gene: 4. The CDR3 extends over 15 amino acids. CDR3 protein: CASSLRTGENNEQFF. In nucleotides, the CDR3 is TGTGCCAGCAGCTTACGGACAGGGGAAAACAATGAGCAGTTCTTC.

Many counts were recorded for this clonotype. The V gene is TRBV5-5, the J gene TRBJ1-6; the D gene is possibly TRBD1 (6 bases). The germline gives CDR1 SGHKS, CDR2 YYEKEE (reference sequence). Between the trimmed V and J ends, which lost 1 base and 6 bases, there was a span of 17 bases. This CDR3 has 17 residues. DNA of the CDR3: TGTGCCAGCAGCTTGAAGGGAAACAGGGCGGTTAATTCACCCCTCCACTTT. Translating it yields CASSLKGNRAVNSPLHF.

The chain combines TRBV4-2 with TRBJ1-6; D is perhaps TRBD1 (6 bases). CDR1 LGHNA and CDR2 YNFKEQ come from the germline V gene. The germline V and J ends were trimmed by 3 bases and 10 bases, with 16 bases remaining between them. The CDR3 is 15 amino acids. The CDR3 bases are TGTGCCAGCAGCCATGACAGGCGGCGGGAATCACCCCTCCACTTT. Encoded protein: CASSHDRRRESPLHF.

In its sample, this clonotype was seen a few times. In nucleotides, the CDR3 is TGTGCCAGCATAGCGGGGGGGCGAGATACGCAGTATTTT. It encodes CASIAGGRDTQYF. The chain is built from TRBV6-1 and TRBJ2-3, with TRBD2 matching over 11 bases. This CDR3 region has 13 residues. J gave up 5 bases and V 7 bases, and 2 bases lay outside the gene matches. Germline CDR1 and CDR2: MNHNS and SASEGT.

This clonotype has more than one count but fewer than ten. The V gene is TRBV12-5, the J gene TRBJ1-3; TRBD1 is a possible D gene (5 bases). The V gene lost 2 bases and the J gene lost 7 bases, with 24 bases spanning the gap. Germline CDR1 LGHNT, CDR2 FRNRAP. The CDR3 length is 18 residues. The CDR3: CASGLLMNLSTRDNTIYF. CDR3 DNA: TGTGCTAGTGGTTTGCTTATGAATTTGAGCACCAGGGACAACACCATATATTTT.

Many counts were recorded for this clonotype. J is TRBJ1-1 and V is TRBV28, with D perhaps matching TRBD1 (5 bases). Germline V gene sequence: CDR1 MDHEN, CDR2 SYDVKM. The CDR3 contains 11 residues. Trimming removed 11 bases from V and 4 bases from J, with 11 bases in between. The CDR3 sequence is CAARDATEAFF. As DNA, the CDR3 is TGTGCCGCGAGGGACGCCACTGAAGCTTTCTTT. Based on the CDR3 plus reference TRBV28 and TRBJ1-1, the full variable domain is DVKVTQSSRYLVKRTGEKVFLECVQDMDHENMFWYRQDPGLGLRLIYFSYDVKMKEKGDIPEGYSVSREKKERFSLILESASTNQTSMYLCAARDATEAFFGQGTRLTVV.

V is TRBV5-1 and J is TRBJ1-6; 7 bases agree with TRBD1. Germline CDR1 and CDR2: SGHRS and YFSETQ. J lost 4 bases, V lost 5 bases, and 6 bases had no gene match. The CDR3 spans 15 residues. In DNA, the CDR3 is TGCGCCAGCAGGGACAGGAACAATTATAATTCACCCCTCCACTTT. The encoded protein is CASRDRNNYNSPLHF.

This clonotype was detected a few times. The chain carries TRBV12-3 or TRBV12-4 and TRBJ2-1; the D gene is possibly TRBD1 (6 bases). V lost 7 bases, J lost 3 bases, and 13 bases lay in between. CDR3 length: 14 amino acids. CDR3 residues: CASTQQGFYNEQFF. The DNA of the CDR3 is TGTGCCAGCACCCAACAGGGTTTCTACAATGAGCAGTTCTTC.

V usage is TRBV18 and J usage is TRBJ1-2; perhaps TRBD1 as D (6 bases). Per the germline V gene, CDR1 is KGHSH and CDR2 is LQKENI. This CDR3 is 16 amino acids long. Trimming removed 3 bases from V and 2 bases from J, with 16 bases in between. CDR3 loop: CASSPVAGAQNYGYTF. The DNA of the CDR3 is TGTGCCAGCTCACCCGTAGCGGGGGCGCAAAACTATGGCTACACCTTC.

The chain recombines TRBV11-3 with TRBJ2-5; maybe TRBD2 (6 bases). Trimming took 8 bases from V and 1 from J, leaving 20 bases between them. The CDR3 totals 16 residues. CDR1 and CDR2 from the germline V gene are SGHNT and YENEEA. The CDR3 loop reads CASAYLSGWAQETQYF. CDR3 bases: TGTGCCAGCGCTTACCTTAGCGGTTGGGCCCAAGAGACCCAGTACTTC.

This clonotype occurred many times. The chain joins TRBV7-8 to TRBJ2-1; D unclear. Germline-derived CDR1 and CDR2 are SGHVS and FQNEAQ. This CDR3 has 11 residues. The V gene lost 5 bases and the J gene lost 7 bases, with 6 bases spanning the gap. The CDR3 DNA reads as TGTGCCAGCAGCAGAGCGAATGAGCAGTTCTTC. Its protein product is CASSRANEQFF.

The chain combines TRBV11-2 with TRBJ2-2; 8 nucleotides match TRBD2. V shed 4 bases and J 7 bases; nucleotides not matched to a gene: 5. The length of the CDR3 is 14 residues. Germline CDR1 reads SGHAT; CDR2 reads FQNNGV. The CDR3 here is CASSYGGADGELFF. In nucleotides, the CDR3 is TGTGCCAGCAGCTACGGGGGGGCTGACGGGGAGCTGTTTTTT.

This clonotype was counted ten times or more. The chain joins TRBV10-3 to TRBJ1-2, with D possibly matching TRBD1 (5 bases). From germline, CDR1 is ENHRY and CDR2 SYGVKD. The length of the CDR3 is 12 residues. V lost 4 bases, J lost 7 bases, and 10 bases lay in between. CDR3 loop: CAISAQGGGYTF. In nucleotides, the CDR3 is TGTGCCATCAGTGCGCAGGGTGGTGGCTACACCTTC.

This clonotype was counted ten times or more. The chain carries TRBV6-1 and TRBJ2-3; TRBD2 matches 9 bases. J was trimmed by 4 bases and V by 5 bases; bases with no gene match: 7. This CDR3 has 15 amino acids. Per germline, CDR1 MNHNS and CDR2 SASEGT. The CDR3 DNA sequence: TGTGCCAGCAGTTACGCGGGGGGGCTTGCAGATACGCAGTATTTT. Its protein product is CASSYAGGLADTQYF.

The rearrangement uses TRBV18 and TRBJ1-3; possibly TRBD1 for D (5 bases). Germline CDR1 is KGHSH and CDR2 is LQKENI. Trimming took 3 bases from V and 0 from J, leaving 9 bases between them. The CDR3 length is 15 residues. The CDR3 DNA reads as TGTGCCAGCTCACCTGGGACGTTCTCTGGAAACACCATATATTTT. Protein: CASSPGTFSGNTIYF. Full variable domain (rest looked up from reference TRBV18 and TRBJ1-3): NAGVMQNPRHLVRRRGQEARLRCSPMKGHSHVYWYRQLPEEGLKFMVYLQKENIIDESGMPKERFSAEFPKEGPSILRIQQVVRGDSAAYFCASSPGTFSGNTIYFGEGSWLTVV.

This clonotype was observed many times. The chain recombines TRBV5-8 with TRBJ1-2, with TRBD1 matching over 7 bases. Germline CDR1 is SGHTS and CDR2 is YDEGEE. The ends lost 4 bases at V and 3 bases at J; junction bases unmatched: 9. The CDR3 extends over 15 amino acids. The CDR3 sequence is CASSTRGGRDYGYTF. The CDR3 DNA follows: TGTGCCAGCAGCACACGAGGGGGCAGGGACTATGGCTACACCTTC.

In this sample, this clonotype turned up many times. This chain connects TRBV6-1 to TRBJ2-5; the match to TRBD2 covers 9 bases. This CDR3 is built from 16 residues. Unmatched junction bases numbered 13, after V lost 7 bases and J lost 4 bases. Germline CDR1 MNHNS, CDR2 SASEGT. The chain's CDR3 is CASTPSRRGGGETQYF. Here the CDR3 DNA reads TGTGCCAGCACCCCCTCCCGGCGGGGGGGCGGAGAGACCCAGTACTTC.

There are a few counts of this clonotype. This chain joins TRBV14 and TRBJ1-4, with 9 bases lining up with TRBD1. The CDR3 contains 14 residues. V gave up 4 bases and J gave up 7 bases; unmatched junction bases: 4. Germline values: CDR1 SGHDN, CDR2 FVKESK. CDR3 residues: CASSPRTGAEKLFF. The CDR3 DNA follows: TGTGCCAGCAGCCCCCGGACAGGGGCTGAAAAACTGTTTTTT.

This clonotype has more than one count but fewer than ten. Here the CDR3 DNA reads TGTGCCAGCAGCCATTGGGGGGCCCAAGAGACCCAGTACTTC. Amino acids: CASSHWGAQETQYF. The rearrangement links TRBV14 to TRBJ2-5; D assignment may be TRBD1 or TRBD2 (6 bases each). CDR1 is SGHDN and CDR2 is FVKESK in the germline V gene. The CDR3 is 14 amino acids. The germline V and J ends were trimmed by 3 bases and 1 base, with 9 bases remaining between them.

The rearrangement joins TRBV7-9 to TRBJ1-1; perhaps TRBD1 as D (5 bases). The ends were cut back, 6 bases at V and 0 bases at J, with 20 bases in the middle. Germline V gene lookup returns CDR1 SEHNR and CDR2 FQNEAQ (reference sequence). The CDR3 is 17 residues long. The CDR3 here is CASSQHDTGGLNTEAFF. The CDR3 DNA reads TGTGCCAGCAGTCAACATGACACGGGGGGACTGAACACTGAAGCTTTCTTT.

This clonotype has a count of ten or more. J is TRBJ1-1 and V is TRBV9; D is unresolved. V gave up 5 bases and J gave up 3 bases, with 11 bases separating them. CDR3 length equals 13 residues. From germline, CDR1 is SGDLS and CDR2 YYNGEE. CDR3 coding DNA: TGTGCCAGCAGAGGTCGGTCCGACACTGAAGCTTTCTTT. Translated: CASRGRSDTEAFF.

This clonotype was seen at least ten times. V gene TRBV7-9 combines with J gene TRBJ1-6; D unclear. This CDR3 comprises 13 residues. Germline CDR1 is SEHNR and CDR2 is FQNEAQ (reference sequence). Trimming left V 5 bases short and J 10 bases short, with 12 bases between. The CDR3 coding sequence is TGTGCCAGCAGCACCGAACAGTTATCACCCCTCCACTTT. Its translation is CASSTEQLSPLHF.

This clonotype was detected ten times or more. The rearrangement joins TRBV5-1 to TRBJ2-1; tentative D call: TRBD2 (5 bases). The CDR3 has 15 residues. Per germline, CDR1 SGHRS and CDR2 YFSETQ. Trimming took 0 bases from V and 4 from J, leaving 11 bases between them. The CDR3 nucleotides read TGCGCCAGCAGCTTGGTTAGTAGCGAGTACAATGAGCAGTTCTTC. This codes for CASSLVSSEYNEQFF.

Comment on this clonotype: One end of the junction varies from germline; a read error may be responsible. The chain couples TRBV10-3 to TRBJ2-7; the match to TRBD1 covers 12 bases. Germline values: CDR1 ENHRY, CDR2 SYGVKD. The CDR3 loop spans 13 amino acids. CDR3 coding DNA: TGTGCCAGCTTGGGACAGGGGGCTTACGAGCAGCACTTC. As protein: CASLGQGAYEQHF.

This clonotype was seen more than once but under ten times. This rearrangement joins TRBV7-2 to TRBJ1-2; TRBD1 is a possible D gene (5 bases). V gave up 5 bases and J gave up 3 bases, with 16 bases separating them. The germline gives CDR1 SGHTA, CDR2 FQGNSA. The CDR3 has 15 amino acids. CDR3 nucleotide sequence: TGTGCCAGCAGCGGAACCGGGACCAGCCACTATGGCTACACCTTC. Encoded protein: CASSGTGTSHYGYTF.

V usage is TRBV7-2 and J usage is TRBJ2-7; D may correspond to TRBD1 or TRBD2 (6 bases each). The V gene's germline CDR1 is SGHTA and CDR2 FQGNSA. This CDR3 region has 15 residues. The ends were cut back, 1 base at V and 4 bases at J, with 14 bases in the middle. DNA of the CDR3: TGTGCCAGCAGCTTAGGGGGGGACACCATATACGAGCAGTACTTC. It specifies CASSLGGDTIYEQYF.